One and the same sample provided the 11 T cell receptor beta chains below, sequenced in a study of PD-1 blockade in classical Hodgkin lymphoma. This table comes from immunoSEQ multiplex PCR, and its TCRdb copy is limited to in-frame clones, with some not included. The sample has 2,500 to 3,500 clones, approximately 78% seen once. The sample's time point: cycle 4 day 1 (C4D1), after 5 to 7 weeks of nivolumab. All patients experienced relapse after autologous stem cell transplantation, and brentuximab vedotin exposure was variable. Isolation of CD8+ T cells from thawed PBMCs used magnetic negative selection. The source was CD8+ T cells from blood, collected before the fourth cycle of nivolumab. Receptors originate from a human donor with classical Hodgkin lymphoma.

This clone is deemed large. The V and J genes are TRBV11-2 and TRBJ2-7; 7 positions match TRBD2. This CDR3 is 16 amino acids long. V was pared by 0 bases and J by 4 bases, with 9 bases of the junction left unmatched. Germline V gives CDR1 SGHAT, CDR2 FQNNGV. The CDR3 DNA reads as TGTGCCAGCAGCTTAGATTACGAGCGGGGTATTTACGAGCAGTACTTC. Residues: CASSLDYERGIYEQYF.

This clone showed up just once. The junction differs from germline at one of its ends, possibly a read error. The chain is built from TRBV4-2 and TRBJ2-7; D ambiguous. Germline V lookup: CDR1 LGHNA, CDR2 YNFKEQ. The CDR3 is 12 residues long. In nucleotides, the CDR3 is TGTGCCAGCAGCTCCGCAAGCCCGGAAGTCTTCTTC. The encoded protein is CASSSASPEVFF.

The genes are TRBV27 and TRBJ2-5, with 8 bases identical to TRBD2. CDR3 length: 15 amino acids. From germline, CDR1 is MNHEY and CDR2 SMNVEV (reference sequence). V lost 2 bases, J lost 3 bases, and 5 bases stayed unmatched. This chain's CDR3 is CASSLPREAKETQYF. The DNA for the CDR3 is TGTGCCAGCAGTTTACCGCGGGAGGCCAAAGAGACCCAGTACTTC.

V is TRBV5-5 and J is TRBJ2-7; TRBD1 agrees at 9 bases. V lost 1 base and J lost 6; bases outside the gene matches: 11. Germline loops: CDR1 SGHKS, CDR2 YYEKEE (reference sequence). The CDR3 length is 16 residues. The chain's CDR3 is CASSLRGQGFRSEQYF. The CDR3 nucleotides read TGTGCCAGCAGCTTGAGGGGACAGGGATTTCGTTCCGAGCAGTACTTC.

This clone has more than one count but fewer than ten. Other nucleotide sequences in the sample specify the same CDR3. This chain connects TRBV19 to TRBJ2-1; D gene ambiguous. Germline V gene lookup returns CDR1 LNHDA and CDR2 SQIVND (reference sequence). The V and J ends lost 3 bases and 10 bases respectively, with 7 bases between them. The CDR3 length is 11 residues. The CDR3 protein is CASSMGLEQFF. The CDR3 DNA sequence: TGTGCCAGTAGTATGGGTCTCGAGCAGTTCTTC.

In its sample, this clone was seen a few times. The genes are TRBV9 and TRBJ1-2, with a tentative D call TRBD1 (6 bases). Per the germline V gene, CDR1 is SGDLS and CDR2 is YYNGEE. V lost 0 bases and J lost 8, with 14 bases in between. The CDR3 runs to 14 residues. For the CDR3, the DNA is TGTGCCAGCAGCGTAGTGCCTCCAGGGGTAGGCTACACCTTC. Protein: CASSVVPPGVGYTF.

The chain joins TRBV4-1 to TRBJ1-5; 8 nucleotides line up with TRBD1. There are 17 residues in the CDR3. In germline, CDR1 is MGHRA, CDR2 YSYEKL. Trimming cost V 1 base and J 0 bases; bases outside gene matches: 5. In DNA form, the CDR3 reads TGCGCCAGCAGCCAAGTTACACAGGGGGATAGCAATCAGCCCCAGCATTTT. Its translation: CASSQVTQGDSNQPQHF.

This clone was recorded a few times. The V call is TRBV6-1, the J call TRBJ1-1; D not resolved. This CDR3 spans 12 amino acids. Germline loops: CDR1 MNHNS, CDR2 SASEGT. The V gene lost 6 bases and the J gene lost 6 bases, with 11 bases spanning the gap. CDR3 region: CASSPGWAEAFF. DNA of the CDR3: TGTGCCAGCAGCCCCGGTTGGGCTGAAGCTTTCTTT.

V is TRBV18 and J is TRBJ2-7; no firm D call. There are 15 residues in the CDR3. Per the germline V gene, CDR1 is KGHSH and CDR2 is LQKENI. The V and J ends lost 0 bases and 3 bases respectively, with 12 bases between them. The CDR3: CASSPPGWESYEQYF. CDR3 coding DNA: TGTGCCAGCTCACCACCAGGTTGGGAAAGCTACGAGCAGTACTTC.

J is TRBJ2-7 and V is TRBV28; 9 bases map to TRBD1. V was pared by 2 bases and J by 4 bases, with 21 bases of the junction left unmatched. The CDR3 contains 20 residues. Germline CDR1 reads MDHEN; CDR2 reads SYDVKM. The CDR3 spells CASSLPGGPGTGLLSYEQYF. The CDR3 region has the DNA TGTGCCAGCAGTTTACCAGGAGGCCCCGGGACAGGGCTTCTTTCATACGAGCAGTACTTC.

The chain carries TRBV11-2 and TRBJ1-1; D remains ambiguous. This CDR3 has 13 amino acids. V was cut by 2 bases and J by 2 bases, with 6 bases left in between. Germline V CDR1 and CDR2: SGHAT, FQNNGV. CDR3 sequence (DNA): TGTGCCAGCAGCTTATTCGGTAACACTGAAGCTTTCTTT. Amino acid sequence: CASSLFGNTEAFF.